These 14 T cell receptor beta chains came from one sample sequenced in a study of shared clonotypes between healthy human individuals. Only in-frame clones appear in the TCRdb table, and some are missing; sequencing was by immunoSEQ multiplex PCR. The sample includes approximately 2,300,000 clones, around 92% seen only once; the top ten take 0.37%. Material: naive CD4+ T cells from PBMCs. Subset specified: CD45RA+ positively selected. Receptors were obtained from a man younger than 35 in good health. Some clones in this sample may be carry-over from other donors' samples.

The CDR3: CASSLAGGWNIQYF. CDR3 nucleotide sequence: TGTGCCAGCAGCTTGGCCGGTGGGTGGAACATTCAGTACTTC. The chain uses TRBV5-4 and TRBJ2-4, with D unresolved. Trimming shortened V by 0 bases and J by 7 bases, and 11 bases separated the two germline ends. This CDR3 spans 14 amino acids. The germline CDR1 and CDR2 sequences are SGHNT and YYREEE (reference sequence).

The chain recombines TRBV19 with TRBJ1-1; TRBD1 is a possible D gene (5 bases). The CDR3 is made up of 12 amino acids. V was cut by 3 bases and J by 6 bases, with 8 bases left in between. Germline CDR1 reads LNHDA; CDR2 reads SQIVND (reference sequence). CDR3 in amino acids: CASSIRGPEAFF. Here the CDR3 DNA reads TGTGCCAGTAGTATTAGGGGCCCTGAAGCTTTCTTT.

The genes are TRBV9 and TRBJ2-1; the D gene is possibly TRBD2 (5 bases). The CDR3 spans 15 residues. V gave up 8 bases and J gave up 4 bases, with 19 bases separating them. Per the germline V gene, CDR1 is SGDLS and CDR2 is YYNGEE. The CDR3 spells CASSYRGTPYNEQFF. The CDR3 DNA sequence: TGTGCCAGTTCATACCGGGGAACACCATACAATGAGCAGTTCTTC. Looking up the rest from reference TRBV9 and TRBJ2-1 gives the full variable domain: DSGVTQTPKHLITATGQRVTLRCSPRSGDLSVYWYQQSLDQGLQFLIQYYNGEERAKGNILERFSAQQFPDLHSELNLSSLELGDSALYFCASSYRGTPYNEQFFGPGTRLTVL.

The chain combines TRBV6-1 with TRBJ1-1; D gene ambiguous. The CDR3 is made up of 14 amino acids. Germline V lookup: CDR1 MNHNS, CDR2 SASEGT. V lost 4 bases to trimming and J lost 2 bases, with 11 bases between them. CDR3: CASSVRGGNTEAFF. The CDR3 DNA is TGTGCCAGCAGTGTTCGGGGTGGCAACACTGAAGCTTTCTTT.

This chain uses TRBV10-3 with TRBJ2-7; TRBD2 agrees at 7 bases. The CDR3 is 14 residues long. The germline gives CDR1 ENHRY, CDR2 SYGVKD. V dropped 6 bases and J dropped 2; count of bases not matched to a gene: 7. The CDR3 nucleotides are TGTGCCATCAGGCCGGGACTAACCACCTACGAGCAGTACTTC. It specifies CAIRPGLTTYEQYF.

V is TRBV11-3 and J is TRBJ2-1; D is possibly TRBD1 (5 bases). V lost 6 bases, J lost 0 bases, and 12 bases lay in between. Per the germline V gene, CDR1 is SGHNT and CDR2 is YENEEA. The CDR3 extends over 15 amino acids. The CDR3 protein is CASSIQGSSYNEQFF. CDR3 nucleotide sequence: TGTGCCAGCAGTATTCAGGGCAGCTCCTACAATGAGCAGTTCTTC.

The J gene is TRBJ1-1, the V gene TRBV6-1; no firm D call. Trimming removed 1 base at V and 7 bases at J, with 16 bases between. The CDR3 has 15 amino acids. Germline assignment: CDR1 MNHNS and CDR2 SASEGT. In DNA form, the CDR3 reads TGTGCCAGCAGTGAAGGCGGCTGGGGAAGGGATGAAGCTTTCTTT. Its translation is CASSEGGWGRDEAFF.

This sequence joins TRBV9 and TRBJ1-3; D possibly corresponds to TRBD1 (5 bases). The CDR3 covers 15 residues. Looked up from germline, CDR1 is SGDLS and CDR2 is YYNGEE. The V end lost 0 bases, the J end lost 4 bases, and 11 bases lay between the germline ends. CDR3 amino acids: CASSVAAAGGNTIYF. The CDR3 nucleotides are TGTGCCAGCAGCGTAGCTGCGGCAGGGGGAAACACCATATATTTT. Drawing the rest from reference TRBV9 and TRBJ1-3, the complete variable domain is DSGVTQTPKHLITATGQRVTLRCSPRSGDLSVYWYQQSLDQGLQFLIQYYNGEERAKGNILERFSAQQFPDLHSELNLSSLELGDSALYFCASSVAAAGGNTIYFGEGSWLTVV.

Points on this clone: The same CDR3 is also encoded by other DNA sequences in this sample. CDR3 coding DNA: TGCAGCGTTGTAAGAGGGTTGGAGACCCAGTACTTC. It is translated as CSVVRGLETQYF. The chain combines TRBV29-1 with TRBJ2-5, with D possibly TRBD2 on 5 matching bases. Trimming removed 4 bases from V and 5 bases from J, with 11 bases in between. CDR3 length equals 12 residues. In germline, CDR1 is SQVTM, CDR2 ANQGSEA.

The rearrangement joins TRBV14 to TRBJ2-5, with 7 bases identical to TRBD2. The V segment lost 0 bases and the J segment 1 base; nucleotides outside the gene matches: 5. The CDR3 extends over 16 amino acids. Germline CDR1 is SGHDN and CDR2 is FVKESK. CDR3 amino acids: CASSQDWRESQETQYF. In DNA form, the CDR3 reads TGTGCCAGCAGCCAAGATTGGCGGGAGAGCCAAGAGACCCAGTACTTC.

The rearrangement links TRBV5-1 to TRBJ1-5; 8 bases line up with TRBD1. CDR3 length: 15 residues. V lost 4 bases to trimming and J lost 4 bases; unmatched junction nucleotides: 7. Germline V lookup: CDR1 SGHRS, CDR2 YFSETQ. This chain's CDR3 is CASSEQGQVNQPQHF. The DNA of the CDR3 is TGCGCCAGCAGCGAGCAGGGACAGGTAAATCAGCCCCAGCATTTT.

CDR3 sequence (DNA): TGTGCCAGCAGCACGCGGACAGGGCAAGAAGCTTTCTTT. This encodes CASSTRTGQEAFF. The chain links TRBV9 to TRBJ1-1; 8 positions match TRBD1. V trimming: 4 bases; J trimming: 8 bases; junction bases outside the gene matches: 7. The CDR3 has 13 residues. Per germline, CDR1 SGDLS and CDR2 YYNGEE.

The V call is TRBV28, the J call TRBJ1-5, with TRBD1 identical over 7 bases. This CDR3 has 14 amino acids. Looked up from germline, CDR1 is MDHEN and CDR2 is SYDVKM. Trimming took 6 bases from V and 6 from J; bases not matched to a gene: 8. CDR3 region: CASRTAQGPQPQHF. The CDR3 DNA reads TGTGCCAGCAGGACTGCACAGGGGCCTCAGCCCCAGCATTTT.

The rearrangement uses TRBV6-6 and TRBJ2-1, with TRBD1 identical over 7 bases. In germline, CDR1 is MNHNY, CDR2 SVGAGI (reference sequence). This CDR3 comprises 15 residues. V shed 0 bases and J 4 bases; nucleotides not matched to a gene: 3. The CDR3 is CASSYSGQLYNEQFF. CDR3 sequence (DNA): TGTGCCAGCAGTTACTCGGGACAGCTTTACAATGAGCAGTTCTTC.